Many counts were recorded for the clone carrying this TCR beta chain. Its antigen is not known. The data belong to a study of T cell repertoires in cytomegalovirus infection. Across the study: Matching HLA type, along with CMV infection, was indicated by public TCR beta signatures. Overall study results and limits: Across the ex vivo response, the dominant clonotypes were HLA-C-restricted CMV-specific TCR beta clonotypes.

The V gene lost 3 bases and the J gene lost 1 base, with 16 bases spanning the gap. CDR3 length: 16 amino acids. The germline V gene has CDR1 LGHDT and CDR2 YNNKEL (reference sequence). TCRdb re-called the reads with MiXCR, one entry per CDR3 protein. The repertoire holds roughly 80,000 distinct CDR3 sequences, more than 20% seen once, with 50% in the top ten. Source: CD8+ T cells from cultured PBMCs, taken from culture after CMV antigen stimulation. The clonotype comes from a human donor in good health (CMV status not recorded). Some clones in this sample may be carry-over from other donors' samples. The V and J genes are TRBV3-1 and TRBJ2-7; D unresolved. The CDR3 DNA reads TGTGCCAGCAGCCAGGCCGTCGGTGGGCGATCCTACGAGCAGTACTTC. It specifies CASSQAVGGRSYEQYF.